The T cell receptor (beta chain) described here comes from a study of blood T cells in healthy people across ages. General study findings and limits: Diversity of TCR beta per million T cells declined in a roughly linear way with age. From one million sequenced T cells, diversity estimates were lower bounds.

Isolated PBMCs totaled at least 7 million in each sample. The V end lost 3 bases, the J end lost 2 bases, and 12 bases lay between the germline ends. Germline CDR1 is SGHRS and CDR2 is YFSETQ. The CDR3 is 14 residues long. A second PCR of about 7 to 12 cycles used a sample-barcoded 5' primer and a J-beta primer mix. Tags on each cDNA molecule came from a template-switch adaptor with 12 random nucleotides. TCRdb itself ran the 5' RACE reads through MiXCR, one entry per CDR3 protein. The data show approximately 600,000 distinct CDR3 sequences, roughly 58% seen once. This clonotype was recorded at least ten times. Its cognate antigen is unknown.

Sample: blood. The sequence came from a man in his sixties in good health. The V call is TRBV5-1, the J call TRBJ2-7; D is possibly TRBD1 or TRBD2 (5 bases each). The CDR3 protein is CASSSAGDPYEQYF. DNA of the CDR3: TGCGCCAGCAGCTCCGCCGGGGACCCCTACGAGCAGTACTTC.